Listed below are T cell receptor beta chains from one sample, sequenced in a study of blood T cell repertoires in COVID-19. Libraries were prepared by immunoSEQ multiplex PCR; TCRdb keeps only in-frame clonotypes and omits some of them. The data hold approximately 190,000 clones, with around 86% observed a single time. What was sequenced was peripheral blood. These receptor sequences come from a woman aged 40 to 50 with acute or convalescent COVID-19. Each CDR3 is given with its conserved first and last residue. Fields, in order: D gene, clone size, V gene, J gene, CDR3 DNA, CDR3 protein. A D gene is named only where the DNA matches it firmly. Expanded clones get a size class; other rows say once, few or many, or leave the size out.

D: -
size: -
V: TRBV28
J: TRBJ1-2
DNA: TGTGCCAGCAACCCCGGAGGAGGGTTGAGGACCTTC
CDR3: CASNPGGGLRTF

D: TRBD2
size: -
V: TRBV5-1
J: TRBJ2-1
DNA: TGCGCCAGCAGCTTGGCCCCCGCGGGGGGGAATGAGCAGTTCTTC
CDR3: CASSLAPAGGNEQFF

D: TRBD1
size: -
V: TRBV3-1/TRBV3-2
J: TRBJ1-5
DNA: TGTGCCAGCAGCCACCGACAGGGTAATCAGCCCCAGCATTTT
CDR3: CASSHRQGNQPQHF

D: -
size: -
V: TRBV19
J: TRBJ2-2
DNA: TGTGCCAGTAGCCTGCGGTGGGGCACTGGCGGCACCGGGGAGCTGTTTTTT
CDR3: CASSLRWGTGGTGELFF

D: -
size: -
V: TRBV5-6
J: TRBJ2-6
DNA: TGTGCCAGCAGCTTGTGGGTATCGGGCTCTGGGGCCAACGTCCTGACTTTC
CDR3: CASSLWVSGSGANVLTF

D: -
size: -
V: TRBV9
J: TRBJ2-1
DNA: TGTGCCAGCAGCGTAGCCCCCCGGACTGGAGATGAGCAGTTCTTC
CDR3: CASSVAPRTGDEQFF

D: -
size: -
V: TRBV18
J: TRBJ2-1
DNA: TGTGCCAGCTCCTGGGCATCCCCTTACAATGAGCAGTTCTTC
CDR3: CASSWASPYNEQFF

D: TRBD1
size: -
V: TRBV5-4
J: TRBJ2-3
DNA: TGTGCCAGCAGCGAGGGTGGACAGGGAAGGTCAGATACGCAGTATTTT
CDR3: CASSEGGQGRSDTQYF

D: -
size: -
V: TRBV6-5
J: TRBJ2-5
DNA: TGTGCCAGCAGTCACCGGGGCCAAGAGACCCAGTACTTC
CDR3: CASSHRGQETQYF

D: -
size: -
V: TRBV19
J: TRBJ1-5
DNA: TGTGCCACCCGCCGGGGCAATCAGCCCCAGCATTTT
CDR3: CATRRGNQPQHF

D: TRBD1
size: -
V: TRBV27
J: TRBJ1-4
DNA: TGTGCCAGCGGGGACAGGGGGCATACTAATGAAAAACTGTTTTTT
CDR3: CASGDRGHTNEKLFF

D: -
size: once
V: TRBV9
J: TRBJ2-2
DNA: TGTGCCAGCAGCGCCTCCTTCACCGGGGAGCTGTTTTTT
CDR3: CASSASFTGELFF

D: -
size: -
V: TRBV6-4
J: TRBJ1-1
DNA: TGTGCCAGCAGTGACTCGGAACAGCAGAACACTGAAGCTTTCTTT
CDR3: CASSDSEQQNTEAFF

D: -
size: -
V: TRBV19
J: TRBJ1-1
DNA: TGTGCCAGTACTGTAGAGGCAACCCGAAACACTGAAGCTTTCTTT
CDR3: CASTVEATRNTEAFF

D: -
size: -
V: TRBV30
J: TRBJ1-2
DNA: TGTGCCTGGGGCCTCTATGGCTACACCTTC
CDR3: CAWGLYGYTF

D: TRBD2
size: -
V: TRBV30
J: TRBJ2-1
DNA: TGTGCCTGGGGGCGGGGGATCGCCGATGAGCAGTTCTTC
CDR3: CAWGRGIADEQFF

D: -
size: -
V: TRBV2
J: TRBJ1-5
DNA: TGTGCCAGCAGTGAAGACAGAGCAAATCAGCCCCAGCATTTT
CDR3: CASSEDRANQPQHF

D: -
size: -
V: TRBV7-3
J: TRBJ2-3
DNA: TGTGCCAGCAAGGGACAAGCGTACACAGATACGCAGTATTTT
CDR3: CASKGQAYTDTQYF

D: TRBD1
size: -
V: TRBV10-3
J: TRBJ2-2
DNA: TGTGCCATCAGTGGCCCCAGACAGGGGACCCGCCCGAACACCGGGGAGCTGTTTTTT
CDR3: CAISGPRQGTRPNTGELFF

D: -
size: -
V: TRBV3-1/TRBV3-2
J: TRBJ1-2
DNA: TGTGCCAGCAGCCCCCCGGGGGTATATGGCTACACCTTC
CDR3: CASSPPGVYGYTF

D: -
size: -
V: TRBV7-2
J: TRBJ2-2
DNA: TGTGCCAGCGATGGGAGACTCGCCGGGGATGAGCTGTTTTTT
CDR3: CASDGRLAGDELFF

D: -
size: -
V: TRBV5-5
J: TRBJ1-5
DNA: TGTGCCAGCAGCTTGGGGACAGAGTATCAGCCCCAGCATTTT
CDR3: CASSLGTEYQPQHF

D: TRBD1
size: once
V: TRBV28
J: TRBJ1-2
DNA: TGTGCCAGCAGTCGGGACAGGGTATATGGCTACACCTTC
CDR3: CASSRDRVYGYTF

D: TRBD1
size: once
V: TRBV28
J: TRBJ2-1
DNA: TGTGCCAGCAGTTTATGGCCCCCGGGACAGGAAAGGAATGAGCAGTTCTTC
CDR3: CASSLWPPGQERNEQFF

D: -
size: -
V: TRBV9
J: TRBJ2-7
DNA: TGTGCCAGCAGCCGGGACATTGATCACGAGCAGTACTTC
CDR3: CASSRDIDHEQYF

D: -
size: -
V: TRBV6-6
J: TRBJ1-6
DNA: TGTGCCAGCAGTCGTGACACCTATAATTCACCCCTCCACTTT
CDR3: CASSRDTYNSPLHF

D: TRBD1
size: once
V: TRBV5-1
J: TRBJ2-1
DNA: TGCGCCAGCAGCTCAGGGGGCCTCAATGAGCAGTTCTTC
CDR3: CASSSGGLNEQFF

D: -
size: -
V: TRBV7-2
J: TRBJ1-5
DNA: TGTGCCAGCAGCTTCTACTTCAATCAGCCCCAGCATTTT
CDR3: CASSFYFNQPQHF

D: TRBD2
size: -
V: TRBV10-3
J: TRBJ2-3
DNA: TGTGCCATCAGAGAGTCCGGGACTAGGGTCACAGATACGCAGTATTTT
CDR3: CAIRESGTRVTDTQYF

D: TRBD2
size: -
V: TRBV15
J: TRBJ2-1
DNA: TGTGCCACCAGCAGATCGACTAGCCGGAATGAGCAGTTCTTC
CDR3: CATSRSTSRNEQFF